A single sample is the source of the 9 T cell receptor beta chains below, sequenced in a study of T cells in Graves' hyperthyroidism and ophthalmopathy. There were TCR beta CDR3 regions amplified from RNA transcripts. An initial round of RT-PCR targeting the TCR CDR3 relied on the HTBI primer set. One entry per CDR3 protein results from TCRdb running MiXCR on the multiplex PCR reads. The data show about 300,000 distinct CDR3 sequences, with 16% seen just once and roughly 33% held by the top ten. The source material was blood. The source of these receptors is a man aged 25-45 years with Graves' hyperthyroidism.

This clonotype was observed a handful of times. Here the CDR3 reads CASSSNRGRGPGANVLTF. CDR3 DNA sequence: TGTGCCAGCAGCTCGAATCGGGGGAGGGGTCCTGGGGCCAACGTCCTGACTTTC. This rearrangement joins TRBV9 to TRBJ2-6, with TRBD2 identical over 7 bases. The V gene end was trimmed by 4 bases and the J gene end by 2 bases; junction bases not matched to a gene: 12. The CDR3 runs to 18 residues. The germline V gene encodes CDR1 SGDLS and CDR2 YYNGEE.

This clonotype appeared many times. The chain joins TRBV20-1 to TRBJ2-1; tentatively, D is TRBD1 or TRBD2 (5 bases each). Germline V CDR1 and CDR2: DFQATT, SNEGSKA (reference sequence). This CDR3 comprises 14 residues. V was clipped by 6 bases and J by 5 bases, with 17 bases between them. The CDR3 sequence is CSAPRGRINNEQFF. DNA for the CDR3: TGCAGTGCCCCCCGGGGACGGATCAACAATGAGCAGTTCTTC.

The chain links TRBV2 to TRBJ2-5; D is perhaps TRBD1 (5 bases). The V end was cut by 0 bases, the J end by 4 bases, with 12 bases between. In germline, CDR1 is SNHLY, CDR2 FYNNEI. This CDR3 spans 15 amino acids. The CDR3 nucleotides are TGTGCCAGCAGTGAAGCCCAGGGTAGTGGAGAGACCCAGTACTTC. Its protein product is CASSEAQGSGETQYF.

Ten or more counts support this clonotype. The chain uses TRBV13 and TRBJ2-7; no definite D call. The ends were cut back, 2 bases at V and 6 bases at J, with 11 bases in the middle. There are 13 residues in the CDR3. Germline V gene sequence: CDR1 PRHDT, CDR2 FYEKMQ (reference sequence). In DNA form, the CDR3 reads TGTGCCAGCAGCTTAATTTCAGACCCCGAGCAGTACTTC. Translating gives CASSLISDPEQYF.

This clonotype was seen repeatedly, ten times or more. This chain connects TRBV2 to TRBJ2-5, with 13 bases identical to TRBD2. V was clipped by 10 bases and J by 6 bases; unmatched bases: 5. The CDR3 runs to 13 residues. CDR1 is SNHLY and CDR2 is FYNNEI in the germline V gene. CDR3 nucleotide sequence: TGTGCCACAACTAGCGGGAGGGTACAGACCCAGTACTTC. Its protein is CATTSGRVQTQYF.

This clonotype was seen ten or more times. This chain joins TRBV6-5 and TRBJ2-3, with 8 bases fitting TRBD2. V lost 0 bases, J lost 4 bases, and 6 bases stayed unmatched. The CDR3 is made up of 16 amino acids. Per the germline V gene, CDR1 is MNHEY and CDR2 is SVGAGI. The CDR3 region is CASSYSTGGSSDTQYF. The CDR3 coding sequence is TGTGCCAGCAGTTACTCTACGGGAGGGTCATCAGATACGCAGTATTTT.

This clonotype was counted at least ten times. The gene calls are TRBV11-2 and TRBJ1-2; D gene ambiguous. Trimming removed 0 bases at V and 8 bases at J, with 4 bases between. CDR1 is SGHAT, CDR2 FQNNGV, per germline. The CDR3 is made up of 11 amino acids. The CDR3 region is CASSLDGGYTF. DNA for the CDR3: TGTGCCAGCAGCTTAGATGGGGGCTACACCTTC.

This rearrangement joins TRBV6-1 to TRBJ2-5; D is possibly TRBD1 (6 bases). Germline V gives CDR1 MNHNS, CDR2 SASEGT. The CDR3 spans 15 residues. Trimming took off 4 bases at V and 3 bases at J, with 15 bases between the two ends. CDR3 sequence reads: CASSGTLGAEETQYF. The CDR3 coding sequence is TGTGCCAGCAGTGGTACTTTGGGGGCGGAAGAGACCCAGTACTTC.

V usage is TRBV2 and J usage is TRBJ2-6; unclear D gene. The CDR3 loop spans 15 amino acids. Between the trimmed V and J ends, which lost 1 base and 5 bases, there was a span of 9 bases. Germline V gives CDR1 SNHLY, CDR2 FYNNEI. The CDR3, as DNA: TGTGCCAGCAGTGAAGGTGGAGAGAGGGCCAACGTCCTGACTTTC. It specifies CASSEGGERANVLTF.